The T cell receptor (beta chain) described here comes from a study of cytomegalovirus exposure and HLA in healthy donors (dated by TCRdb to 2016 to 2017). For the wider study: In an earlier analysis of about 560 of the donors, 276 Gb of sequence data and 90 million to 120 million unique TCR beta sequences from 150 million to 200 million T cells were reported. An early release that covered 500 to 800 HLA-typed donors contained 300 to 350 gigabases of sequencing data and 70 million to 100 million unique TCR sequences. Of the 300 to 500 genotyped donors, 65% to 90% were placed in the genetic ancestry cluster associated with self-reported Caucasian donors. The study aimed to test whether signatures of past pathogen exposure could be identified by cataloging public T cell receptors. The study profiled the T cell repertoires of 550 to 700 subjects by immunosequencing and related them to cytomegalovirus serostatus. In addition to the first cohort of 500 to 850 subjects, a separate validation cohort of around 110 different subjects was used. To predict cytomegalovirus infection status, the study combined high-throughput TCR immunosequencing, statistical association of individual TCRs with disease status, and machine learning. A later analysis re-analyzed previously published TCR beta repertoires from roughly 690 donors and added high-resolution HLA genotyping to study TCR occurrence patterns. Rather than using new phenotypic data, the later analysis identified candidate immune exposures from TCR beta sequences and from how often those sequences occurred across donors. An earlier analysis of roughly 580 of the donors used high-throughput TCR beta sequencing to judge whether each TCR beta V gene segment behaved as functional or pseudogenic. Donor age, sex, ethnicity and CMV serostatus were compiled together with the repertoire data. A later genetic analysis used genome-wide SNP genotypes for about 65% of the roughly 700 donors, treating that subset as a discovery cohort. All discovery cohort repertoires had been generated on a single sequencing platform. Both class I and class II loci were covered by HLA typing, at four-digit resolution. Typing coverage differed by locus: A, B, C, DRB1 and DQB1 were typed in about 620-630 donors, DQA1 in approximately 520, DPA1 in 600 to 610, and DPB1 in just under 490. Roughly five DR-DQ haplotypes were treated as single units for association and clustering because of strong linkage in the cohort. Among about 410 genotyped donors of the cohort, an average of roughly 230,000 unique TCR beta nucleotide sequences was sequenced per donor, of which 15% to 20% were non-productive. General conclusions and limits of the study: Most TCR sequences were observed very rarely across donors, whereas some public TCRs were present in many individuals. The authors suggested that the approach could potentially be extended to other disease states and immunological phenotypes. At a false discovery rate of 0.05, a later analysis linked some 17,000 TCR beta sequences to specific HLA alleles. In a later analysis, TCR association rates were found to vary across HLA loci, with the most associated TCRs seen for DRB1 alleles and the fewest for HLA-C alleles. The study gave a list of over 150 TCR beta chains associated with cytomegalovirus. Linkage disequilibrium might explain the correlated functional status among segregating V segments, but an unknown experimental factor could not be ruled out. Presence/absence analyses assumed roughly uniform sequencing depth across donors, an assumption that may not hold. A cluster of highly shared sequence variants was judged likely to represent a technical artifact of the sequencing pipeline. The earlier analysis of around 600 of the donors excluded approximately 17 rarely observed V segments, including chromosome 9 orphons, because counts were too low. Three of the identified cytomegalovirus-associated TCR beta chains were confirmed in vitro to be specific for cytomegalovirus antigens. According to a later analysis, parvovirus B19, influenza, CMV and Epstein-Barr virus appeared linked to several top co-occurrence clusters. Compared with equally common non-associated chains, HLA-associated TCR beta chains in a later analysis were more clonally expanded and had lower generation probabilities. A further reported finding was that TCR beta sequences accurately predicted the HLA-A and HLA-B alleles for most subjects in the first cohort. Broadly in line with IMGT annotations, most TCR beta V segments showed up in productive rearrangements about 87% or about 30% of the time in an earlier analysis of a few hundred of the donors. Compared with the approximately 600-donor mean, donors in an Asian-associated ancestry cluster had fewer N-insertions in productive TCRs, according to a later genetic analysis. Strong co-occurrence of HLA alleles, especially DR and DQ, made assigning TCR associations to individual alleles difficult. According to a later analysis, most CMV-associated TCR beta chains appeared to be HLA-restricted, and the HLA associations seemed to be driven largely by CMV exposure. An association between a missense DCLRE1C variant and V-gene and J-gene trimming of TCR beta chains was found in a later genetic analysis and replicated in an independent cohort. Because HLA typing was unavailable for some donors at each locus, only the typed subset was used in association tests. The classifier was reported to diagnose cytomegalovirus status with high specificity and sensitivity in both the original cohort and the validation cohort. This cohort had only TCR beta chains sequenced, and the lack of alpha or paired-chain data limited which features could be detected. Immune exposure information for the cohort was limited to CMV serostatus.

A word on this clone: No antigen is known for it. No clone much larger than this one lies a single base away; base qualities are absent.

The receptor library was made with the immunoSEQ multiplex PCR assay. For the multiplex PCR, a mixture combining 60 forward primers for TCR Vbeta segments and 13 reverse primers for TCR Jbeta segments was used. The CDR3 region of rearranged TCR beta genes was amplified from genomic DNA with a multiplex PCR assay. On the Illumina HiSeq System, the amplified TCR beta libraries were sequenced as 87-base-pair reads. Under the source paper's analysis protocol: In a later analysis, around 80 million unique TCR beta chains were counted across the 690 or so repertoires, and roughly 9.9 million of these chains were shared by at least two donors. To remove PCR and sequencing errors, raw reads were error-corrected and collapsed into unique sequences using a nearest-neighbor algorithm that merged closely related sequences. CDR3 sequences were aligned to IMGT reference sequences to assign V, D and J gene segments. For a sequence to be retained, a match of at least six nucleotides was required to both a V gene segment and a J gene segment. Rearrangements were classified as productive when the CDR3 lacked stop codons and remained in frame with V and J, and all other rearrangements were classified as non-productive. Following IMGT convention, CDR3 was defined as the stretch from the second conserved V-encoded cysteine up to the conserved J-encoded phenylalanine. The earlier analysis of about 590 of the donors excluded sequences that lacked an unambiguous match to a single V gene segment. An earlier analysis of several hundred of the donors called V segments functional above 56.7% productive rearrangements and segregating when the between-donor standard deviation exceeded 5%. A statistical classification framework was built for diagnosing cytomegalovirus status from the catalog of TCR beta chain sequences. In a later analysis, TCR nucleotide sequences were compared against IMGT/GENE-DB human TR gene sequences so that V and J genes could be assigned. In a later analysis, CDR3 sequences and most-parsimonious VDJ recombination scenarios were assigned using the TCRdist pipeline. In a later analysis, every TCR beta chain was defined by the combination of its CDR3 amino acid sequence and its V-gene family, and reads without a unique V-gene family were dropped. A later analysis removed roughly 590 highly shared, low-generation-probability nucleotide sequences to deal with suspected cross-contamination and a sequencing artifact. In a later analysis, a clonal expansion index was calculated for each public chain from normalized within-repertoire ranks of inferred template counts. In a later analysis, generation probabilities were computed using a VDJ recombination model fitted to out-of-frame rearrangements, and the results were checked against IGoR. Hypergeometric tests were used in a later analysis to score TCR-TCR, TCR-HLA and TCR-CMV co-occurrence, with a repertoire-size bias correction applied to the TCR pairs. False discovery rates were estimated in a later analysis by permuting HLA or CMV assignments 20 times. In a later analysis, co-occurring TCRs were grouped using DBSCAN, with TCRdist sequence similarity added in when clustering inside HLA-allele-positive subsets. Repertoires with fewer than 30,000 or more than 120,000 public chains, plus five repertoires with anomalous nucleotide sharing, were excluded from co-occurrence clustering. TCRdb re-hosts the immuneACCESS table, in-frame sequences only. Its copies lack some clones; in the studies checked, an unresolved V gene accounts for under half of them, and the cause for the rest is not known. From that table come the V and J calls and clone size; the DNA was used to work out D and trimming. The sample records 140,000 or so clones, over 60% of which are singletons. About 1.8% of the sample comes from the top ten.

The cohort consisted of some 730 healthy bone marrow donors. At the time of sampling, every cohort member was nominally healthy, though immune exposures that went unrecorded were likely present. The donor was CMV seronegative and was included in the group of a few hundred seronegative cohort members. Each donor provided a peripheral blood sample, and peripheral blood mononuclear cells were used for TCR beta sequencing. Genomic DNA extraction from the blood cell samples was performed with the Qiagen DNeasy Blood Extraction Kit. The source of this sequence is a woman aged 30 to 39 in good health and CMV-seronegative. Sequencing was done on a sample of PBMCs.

The nucleotide sequence reads TGTGCCTGGAGTGTAGAAGGGGGCTACTACGAGCAGTACTTC. The encoded protein is CAWSVEGGYYEQYF. The V and J genes are TRBV30 and TRBJ2-7; TRBD1 matches 7 bases in the middle. CDR1 and CDR2 are read off the germline V gene (reference sequence) as GTSNPN and SVGIG. Trimming accounts for 0 bases at V and 3 bases at J, while the number of junction bases matched to no gene is 5. Taken from cysteine to phenylalanine, the CDR3 has 14 residues. Of the read, only the CDR3 DNA is kept; its 42 bases are in frame from base 1.